Listed below are T cell receptor beta chains from one sample, sequenced in a study of T cell responses to AZD1222 COVID-19 vaccine. Some clones are missing from TCRdb's copy, which holds only in-frame ones; the method was immunoSEQ multiplex PCR. The sample includes about 140,000 clones, 80% to 95% seen only once; the top ten take 3% to 4%. Here the sequenced sample was peripheral blood, taken 28 days after the second AZD1222 dose. The receptor set was obtained from an adult who received the AZD1222 COVID-19 vaccine. Each CDR3 is given with its conserved first and last residue. Fields, in order: J gene, D gene, clone size, V gene, CDR3 protein, CDR3 DNA. D genes are given only for firm matches. Not every row has a clone size; where given, it reads once, few, many or a size class.

J gene: TRBJ1-2; D gene: .; clone size: .; V gene: TRBV3-1/TRBV3-2; CDR3 protein: CASSQDRVGGYTF; CDR3 DNA: TGTGCCAGCAGCCAAGACAGGGTCGGCGGCTACACCTTC
J gene: TRBJ2-1; D gene: TRBD2; clone size: .; V gene: TRBV6-5; CDR3 protein: CASTYTSGVYNEQFF; CDR3 DNA: TGTGCCAGCACCTATACTAGCGGAGTCTACAATGAGCAGTTCTTC
J gene: TRBJ1-4; D gene: .; clone size: once; V gene: TRBV7-9; CDR3 protein: CASSLIGVPNEKLFF; CDR3 DNA: TGTGCCAGCAGCTTAATTGGGGTTCCTAATGAAAAACTGTTTTTT
J gene: TRBJ1-6; D gene: TRBD1; clone size: .; V gene: TRBV28; CDR3 protein: CASRHTPGQGALYSPLHF; CDR3 DNA: TGTGCCAGCAGGCACACTCCGGGACAGGGGGCGCTGTATTCACCCCTCCACTTT
J gene: TRBJ1-2; D gene: .; clone size: .; V gene: TRBV28; CDR3 protein: CASSKQGVDGYTF; CDR3 DNA: TGTGCCAGCAGTAAACAGGGAGTTGATGGCTACACCTTC
J gene: TRBJ2-1; D gene: TRBD2; clone size: .; V gene: TRBV6-1; CDR3 protein: CASSGRTSGSYNEQFF; CDR3 DNA: TGTGCCAGCAGTGGCCGCACTAGCGGGAGTTACAATGAGCAGTTCTTC
J gene: TRBJ1-5; D gene: .; clone size: .; V gene: TRBV7-2; CDR3 protein: CASSLEGIGDQPQHF; CDR3 DNA: TGTGCCAGCAGCTTAGAGGGGATTGGGGATCAGCCCCAGCATTTT
J gene: TRBJ2-3; D gene: .; clone size: .; V gene: TRBV6-5; CDR3 protein: CASSYNGGTTDTQYF; CDR3 DNA: TGTGCCAGCAGTTATAACGGGGGAACCACAGATACGCAGTATTTT
J gene: TRBJ1-2; D gene: TRBD1; clone size: .; V gene: TRBV29-1; CDR3 protein: CSAWDRGRAGPGYTF; CDR3 DNA: TGCAGCGCCTGGGACAGGGGGCGAGCGGGTCCTGGCTACACCTTC
J gene: TRBJ2-7; D gene: .; clone size: .; V gene: TRBV2; CDR3 protein: CASTRDSYEQYF; CDR3 DNA: TGTGCCAGCACCCGGGACTCCTACGAGCAGTACTTC
J gene: TRBJ1-3; D gene: .; clone size: medium-sized; V gene: TRBV6-5; CDR3 protein: CASSDSGAGNTIYF; CDR3 DNA: TGTGCCAGCAGTGACTCAGGGGCTGGAAACACCATATATTTT
J gene: TRBJ2-7; D gene: TRBD2; clone size: .; V gene: TRBV7-8; CDR3 protein: CASSLGGLAVSYEQYF; CDR3 DNA: TGTGCCAGCAGCCTAGGGGGACTAGCGGTCTCCTACGAGCAGTACTTC
J gene: TRBJ1-5; D gene: .; clone size: once; V gene: TRBV28; CDR3 protein: CASSLAGRDFEPQHF; CDR3 DNA: TGTGCCAGCAGTCTTGCCGGCAGGGATTTTGAGCCCCAGCATTTT
J gene: TRBJ1-1; D gene: TRBD1; clone size: .; V gene: TRBV24-1; CDR3 protein: CATSEGGQLEAFF; CDR3 DNA: TGTGCCACCAGTGAGGGGGGACAGCTTGAAGCTTTCTTT
J gene: TRBJ2-7; D gene: TRBD2; clone size: .; V gene: TRBV11-3; CDR3 protein: CASSPSGRRSSYEQYF; CDR3 DNA: TGTGCCAGCAGCCCTAGCGGGAGGCGAAGCTCCTACGAGCAGTACTTC
J gene: TRBJ2-1; D gene: .; clone size: .; V gene: TRBV30; CDR3 protein: CAWNRGLAGLNEQFF; CDR3 DNA: TGTGCCTGGAACAGGGGGCTAGCGGGACTCAATGAGCAGTTCTTC
J gene: TRBJ2-7; D gene: TRBD2; clone size: once; V gene: TRBV4-3; CDR3 protein: CASSGGRWGEQYF; CDR3 DNA: TGCGCCAGCAGCGGCGGGAGATGGGGCGAGCAGTACTTC
J gene: TRBJ1-2; D gene: .; clone size: .; V gene: TRBV27; CDR3 protein: CASSSTGRTYGYTF; CDR3 DNA: TGTGCCAGCAGTAGTACGGGACGCACCTATGGCTACACCTTC
J gene: TRBJ1-4; D gene: .; clone size: .; V gene: TRBV28; CDR3 protein: CASSFWRGGAGEKLFF; CDR3 DNA: TGTGCCAGCAGTTTTTGGCGTGGGGGCGCGGGGGAAAAACTGTTTTTT
J gene: TRBJ2-7; D gene: .; clone size: .; V gene: TRBV25-1; CDR3 protein: CASSVTYEQYF; CDR3 DNA: TGTGCCAGCAGTGTAACCTACGAGCAGTACTTC
J gene: TRBJ1-4; D gene: .; clone size: .; V gene: TRBV2; CDR3 protein: CASRSQGNEKLFF; CDR3 DNA: TGTGCCAGCAGGTCACAGGGTAATGAAAAACTGTTTTTT
J gene: TRBJ1-3; D gene: .; clone size: .; V gene: TRBV21-1; CDR3 protein: CASSKELGPSSGNTIYF; CDR3 DNA: TGTGCCAGCAGCAAAGAACTCGGGCCCAGCTCTGGAAACACCATATATTTT
J gene: TRBJ1-1; D gene: TRBD1; clone size: .; V gene: TRBV5-1; CDR3 protein: CASSRRQGLTSNTEAFF; CDR3 DNA: TGCGCCAGCAGCCGGCGACAGGGTCTAACTTCGAACACTGAAGCTTTCTTT